Below are 18 T cell receptor beta chains sequenced from a single sample in a study of neurological immune-mediated disorders. TCRdb fed the 5' RACE reads into MiXCR, producing one record per CDR3 protein. The sample has tens of thousands of distinct CDR3 sequences; approximately 10% are singletons. The sequencing input was PBMCs. The receptors here all came from a woman in her twenties or thirties with HTLV-1-associated myelopathy (HAM/TSP).

This clonotype was observed a handful of times. This chain connects TRBV18 to TRBJ1-6, with D uncertain. V was cut by 6 bases and J by 1 base, with 13 bases left in between. CDR1 and CDR2 from the germline V gene are KGHSH and LQKENI. The CDR3 totals 16 residues. CDR3 amino acids: CASSPSSGSYNSPLHF. Written as DNA, the CDR3 is TGTGCCAGCTCGCCGAGCTCTGGGTCCTATAATTCACCCCTCCACTTT.

This clonotype came up many times. The V and J genes are TRBV6-1 and TRBJ1-5, with D perhaps TRBD1 (5 bases). The CDR3 totals 15 residues. The ends were cut back, 10 bases at V and 3 bases at J, with 19 bases in the middle. The germline CDR1 and CDR2 sequences are MNHNS and SASEGT. The CDR3 loop is CATTRDWSNNQPQHF. In DNA form, the CDR3 reads TGTGCCACAACCAGGGACTGGAGTAACAATCAGCCCCAGCATTTT.

Many counts were recorded for this clonotype. CDR3 loop: CASSPLSGANVLTF. The CDR3 nucleotides read TGCGCCAGCAGCCCCCTCTCTGGGGCCAACGTCCTGACTTTC. The V and J genes are TRBV5-1 and TRBJ2-6; D not certain. V shed 4 bases and J shed 0 bases, with 5 bases lying between them. The V gene's germline CDR1 is SGHRS and CDR2 YFSETQ. The CDR3 has 14 amino acids.

This clonotype occurred many times. The rearrangement uses TRBV20-1 and TRBJ1-5; unclear D gene. This CDR3 contains 15 residues. The ends were cut back, 6 bases at V and 4 bases at J, with 19 bases in the middle. Germline loops: CDR1 DFQATT, CDR2 SNEGSKA (reference sequence). DNA for the CDR3: TGCAGTGCCACCCCAGCGGCAGCCCCTAATCAGCCCCAGCATTTT. Its protein product is CSATPAAAPNQPQHF.

This clonotype was counted many times. This chain links TRBV5-6 with TRBJ1-2, with D unresolved. Trimming took 0 bases from V and 5 from J, leaving 11 bases between them. Germline V gene lookup returns CDR1 SGHDT and CDR2 YYEEEE. This CDR3 is built from 14 residues. CDR3 DNA sequence: TGTGCCAGCAGCTTGGTGACCCCGGCTTATGGCTACACCTTC. This sequence encodes CASSLVTPAYGYTF.

This clonotype was observed many times. The J gene is TRBJ1-1, the V gene TRBV20-1; D may be TRBD1 (6 bases). Deletions cut 2 bases from V and 2 bases from J, with 9 bases between. This CDR3 region has 13 residues. Germline V gene data show CDR1 as DFQATT and CDR2 as SNEGSKA (reference sequence). The CDR3 DNA follows: TGCAGTGCTAGAAAGACAGGCAACACTGAAGCTTTCTTT. Encoded protein: CSARKTGNTEAFF.

This clonotype came up many times. The V call is TRBV5-1, the J call TRBJ2-3, with a weak D call TRBD1 (6 bases). The CDR3 runs to 16 residues. In germline, CDR1 is SGHRS, CDR2 YFSETQ. Deletions cut 4 bases from V and 0 bases from J, with 15 bases between. CDR3 bases: TGCGCCAGCAGCCTAAGCGGACAGTTTAGCACAGATACGCAGTATTTT. This gives the protein CASSLSGQFSTDTQYF. Combining the CDR3 with reference TRBV5-1 and TRBJ2-3 gives the whole variable domain KAGVTQTPRYLIKTRGQQVTLSCSPISGHRSVSWYQQTPGQGLQFLFEYFSETQRNKGNFPGRFSGRQFSNSRSEMNVSTLELGDSALYLCASSLSGQFSTDTQYFGPGTRLTVL.

The chain employs TRBV20-1 and TRBJ2-7; 8 positions agree with TRBD2. The CDR3 has 13 residues. The junction had 3 bases not matched to a gene; V was cut back by 1 base and J by 4 bases. Germline V gene data show CDR1 as DFQATT and CDR2 as SNEGSKA (reference sequence). CDR3 bases: TGCAGTGCTAGAGTAGCGGGGCAGTACGAGCAGTACTTC. Its protein product is CSARVAGQYEQYF.

In its sample, this clonotype was seen once. The rearrangement uses TRBV19 and TRBJ2-4; 7 bases agree with TRBD1. The CDR3 is 18 amino acids. V gave up 0 bases and J gave up 3 bases; unmatched junction bases: 11. The germline CDR1 and CDR2 sequences are LNHDA and SQIVND (reference sequence). DNA of the CDR3: TGTGCCAGTAGTATAGAGGTCGGGACAGAAGGTTACAAAAACATTCAGTACTTC. It is translated as CASSIEVGTEGYKNIQYF.

This clonotype was recorded many times. This chain connects TRBV20-1 to TRBJ1-6; no definite D call. V lost 0 bases, J lost 6 bases, and 18 bases lay in between. The CDR3 contains 17 residues. Germline V gene lookup returns CDR1 DFQATT and CDR2 SNEGSKA (reference sequence). Written as DNA, the CDR3 is TGCAGTGCTAGAGATGCTCAACCGGCGGGCCTTAATTCACCCCTCCACTTT. Translating it yields CSARDAQPAGLNSPLHF.

This clonotype was observed many times. The V gene is TRBV27, the J gene TRBJ2-3, with D possibly matching TRBD2 (7 bases). Deletions cut 6 bases from V and 5 bases from J, with 18 bases between. This CDR3 region has 15 residues. Germline values: CDR1 MNHEY, CDR2 SMNVEV (reference sequence). The CDR3 loop reads CASSRRGGAGDTQYF. DNA for the CDR3: TGTGCCAGCAGCCGAAGGGGGGGGGCCGGAGATACGCAGTATTTT.

Many counts were recorded for this clonotype. The chain joins TRBV20-1 to TRBJ1-1; TRBD1 matches at 7 bases. In germline, CDR1 is DFQATT, CDR2 SNEGSKA (reference sequence). The CDR3 length is 13 residues. Trimming at V came to 4 bases and at J to 7 bases, leaving 9 bases not matched to a gene. DNA for the CDR3: TGCAGTGCTATAGAGGGACAGCACCTTGAAGCTTTCTTT. Residues: CSAIEGQHLEAFF.

In its sample, this clonotype was seen many times. This chain joins TRBV7-2 and TRBJ2-7, with 7 bases lining up with TRBD2. This CDR3 is 14 amino acids long. The V gene's germline CDR1 is SGHTA and CDR2 FQGNSA. Trimming at V came to 6 bases and at J to 2 bases, leaving 7 bases not matched to a gene. The CDR3 loop reads CASSGWGGAYEQYF. DNA of the CDR3: TGTGCCAGCAGTGGATGGGGGGGGGCCTACGAGCAGTACTTC.

As for this clonotype: At one end the junction does not follow the germline gene, possibly because of a read error. J is TRBJ2-3 and V is TRBV27; a possible D gene is TRBD2 (5 bases). CDR3 size: 15 residues. Germline CDR1 MNHEY, CDR2 SMNVEV (reference sequence). The CDR3 here is CASSQLGVRTDMQYF. The CDR3 DNA sequence: TGTGCCAGCAGCCAGTTGGGAGTCCGCACAGATATGCAGTATTTT.

This chain links TRBV7-8 with TRBJ1-1; 7 bases map to TRBD1. Germline V gene lookup returns CDR1 SGHVS and CDR2 FQNEAQ. CDR3 length equals 17 residues. The CDR3 DNA is TGTGTCAAAACCGTCGGAGACAGGGACGAGTGGGACACTGAAGCTTTCTTT. Encoded protein: CVKTVGDRDEWDTEAFF. Combining the CDR3 with reference TRBV7-8 and TRBJ1-1 gives the whole variable domain GAGVSQSPRYKVAKRGQDVALRCDPISGHVSLFWYQQALGQGPEFLTYFQNEAQLDKSGLPSDRFFAERPEGSVSTLKIQRTQQEDSAVYLCVKTVGDRDEWDTEAFFGQGTRLTVV.

Ten or more counts support this clonotype. The V gene is TRBV5-1, the J gene TRBJ1-2; D not certain. V was trimmed by 1 base and J by 6 bases, leaving 10 bases between them. The CDR3 has 13 amino acids. From germline, CDR1 is SGHRS and CDR2 YFSETQ. The CDR3 loop reads CASSLPTLDGYTF. Here the CDR3 DNA reads TGCGCCAGCAGCTTGCCGACATTAGATGGCTACACCTTC.

In this sample, this clonotype turned up many times. The chain employs TRBV20-1 and TRBJ2-7; possible D gene TRBD1, 6 bases. The CDR3 sequence is 16 residues long. The V gene's germline CDR1 is DFQATT and CDR2 SNEGSKA (reference sequence). With 0 bases removed from V and 2 bases from J, the gap between germline ends came to 17 bases. This CDR3 is CSARDLISGTTYEQYF. CDR3 nucleotide sequence: TGCAGTGCTAGAGATCTCATCTCTGGGACAACCTACGAGCAGTACTTC.

The V and J genes are TRBV2 and TRBJ1-1; D ambiguous. The V gene's germline CDR1 is SNHLY and CDR2 FYNNEI. CDR3 length: 15 amino acids. The CDR3 nucleotides are TGTGTTAGCAGTGAACGAAAAAGCCTGAGCACTGAAGCTTTCTTT. It translates to CVSSERKSLSTEAFF.